These 17 T cell receptor beta chains were all obtained from the same sample, sequenced in a study of T cells in Graves' hyperthyroidism and ophthalmopathy. Researchers took RNA transcripts and amplified the TCR beta CDR3 regions from them. Carried out on the TCR CDR3, a first-round RT-PCR used the HTBI primer set. Via MiXCR, TCRdb re-called the multiplex PCR reads, giving one row per CDR3 protein. The table has hundreds of thousands of distinct CDR3 sequences, 16% seen once. The sequenced sample consisted of blood. These receptors were taken from a woman under 40 with Graves' hyperthyroidism.

This clonotype showed up many times. The rearrangement uses TRBV6-2 or TRBV6-3 and TRBJ2-7; D is ambiguous. This CDR3 region has 15 residues. With 5 bases removed from V and 2 bases from J, the gap between germline ends came to 16 bases. CDR1 is MNHEY and CDR2 is SVGEGT in the germline V gene. CDR3 sequence (DNA): TGTGCCAGCAGTACGCCCGGACGGGCGACCTACGAGCAGTACTTC. Its translation: CASSTPGRATYEQYF.

This clonotype was detected a few times. This chain uses TRBV4-2 with TRBJ2-1, with 9 bases fitting TRBD2. Germline loops: CDR1 LGHNA, CDR2 YNFKEQ. The CDR3 spans 16 residues. V was clipped by 0 bases and J by 3 bases; unmatched bases: 3. CDR3 region: CASSQDKTSGYNEQFF. The CDR3 DNA follows: TGTGCCAGCAGCCAAGATAAGACTAGCGGCTACAATGAGCAGTTCTTC.

This clonotype was seen only a few times. The chain combines TRBV24-1 with TRBJ1-1; unclear D gene. Deletions cut 4 bases from V and 1 base from J, with 3 bases between. Germline values: CDR1 KGHDR, CDR2 SFDVKD. This CDR3 is 12 amino acids long. The CDR3 here is CATSEGNTEAFF. The CDR3 region has the DNA TGTGCCACCAGTGAGGGGAACACTGAAGCTTTCTTT.

This clonotype was seen repeatedly, ten times or more. The chain recombines TRBV5-1 with TRBJ2-5; TRBD2 might be the D (6 bases). V dropped 1 base and J dropped 2 bases, with 9 bases sitting between them. The CDR3 sequence is 14 residues long. The germline V gene has CDR1 SGHRS and CDR2 YFSETQ. CDR3 region: CASSLTAGQETQYF. As DNA, the CDR3 is TGCGCCAGCAGCTTGACGGCGGGACAAGAGACCCAGTACTTC.

This chain links TRBV5-1 with TRBJ2-7; D is unclear. The CDR3 length is 14 residues. The V end was cut by 4 bases, the J end by 2 bases, with 13 bases between. Looked up from germline, CDR1 is SGHRS and CDR2 is YFSETQ. The CDR3 coding sequence is TGCGCCAGCAGCGTGAGTAGGTACCCCTACGAGCAGTACTTC. This encodes CASSVSRYPYEQYF.

The rearrangement links TRBV30 to TRBJ2-7, with D uncertain. The CDR3 contains 15 residues. CDR1 is GTSNPN and CDR2 is SVGIG in the germline V gene (reference sequence). The ends were cut back, 2 bases at V and 1 base at J, with 15 bases in the middle. CDR3 DNA sequence: TGTGCCTGGAGTATCGGAAGAGTTACATCCTACGAGCAGTACTTC. Translating gives CAWSIGRVTSYEQYF.

As regards this clonotype: The germline gene is not matched at one end of the junction; a read error may be the cause. J is TRBJ2-3 and V is TRBV30; possibly TRBD1 or TRBD2 for D (5 bases each). CDR3 length: 15 amino acids. The germline CDR1 and CDR2 sequences are GTSNPN and SVGIG (reference sequence). The CDR3 coding sequence is TGTGCCTGGAGCGGGACGGGACCTAGCACAGATACGCGGTATTTT. It yields the protein CAWSGTGPSTDTRYF.

In its sample, this clonotype was seen many times. V and J are TRBV2 and TRBJ2-1, with 8 bases fitting TRBD2. The germline V gene has CDR1 SNHLY and CDR2 FYNNEI. The CDR3 runs to 17 residues. Trimming took 2 bases from V and 6 from J; bases not matched to a gene: 12. The CDR3 region has the DNA TGTGCCAGCAGTGAAAGGCGGGGACTAGTGCCTTCCAATGAGCAGTTCTTC. This encodes CASSERRGLVPSNEQFF.

Turning to this clonotype: A much bigger clone sits one base away, suggesting this may be a read error. The rearrangement uses TRBV28 and TRBJ2-4, with D possibly being TRBD1 or TRBD2 (5 bases each). From germline, CDR1 is MDHEN and CDR2 SYDVKM. The CDR3 consists of 12 residues. Trimming left V 10 bases short and J 2 bases short, with 9 bases between. The CDR3 DNA follows: TGTGCCAACGGGACGCCCAAAAACATTCAGTACTTC. It translates to CANGTPKNIQYF.

The rearrangement uses TRBV19 and TRBJ1-2; 7 bases map to TRBD1. Germline-derived CDR1 and CDR2 are LNHDA and SQIVND (reference sequence). V was clipped by 11 bases and J by 3 bases; unmatched bases: 12. CDR3 length: 14 residues. CDR3 coding DNA: TGTGCCTCAACCCCGAGCGACAGGGACTATGGCTACACCTTC. Amino acids: CASTPSDRDYGYTF.

The J gene is TRBJ2-3, the V gene TRBV28; unclear D gene. Germline-derived CDR1 and CDR2 are MDHEN and SYDVKM. V was cut by 3 bases and J by 1 base, with 11 bases left in between. This CDR3 spans 15 amino acids. In DNA, the CDR3 is TGTGCCAGCAGTTTCTCTAATGAGGGCACAGATACGCAGTATTTT. Its protein product is CASSFSNEGTDTQYF. The variable domain in full, with the rest retrieved from reference TRBV28 and TRBJ2-3, is DVKVTQSSRYLVKRTGEKVFLECVQDMDHENMFWYRQDPGLGLRLIYFSYDVKMKEKGDIPEGYSVSREKKERFSLILESASTNQTSMYLCASSFSNEGTDTQYFGPGTRLTVL.

This clonotype was detected many times. The CDR3 loop is CASSSGQVTYEQYF. Here the CDR3 DNA reads TGTGCCAGCTCATCGGGACAGGTAACCTACGAGCAGTACTTC. This chain links TRBV18 with TRBJ2-7; TRBD1 matches at 8 bases. The CDR3 has 14 amino acids. Per germline, CDR1 KGHSH and CDR2 LQKENI. V dropped 5 bases and J dropped 2; count of bases not matched to a gene: 5. The variable domain in full, completed from reference TRBV18 and TRBJ2-7, reads NAGVMQNPRHLVRRRGQEARLRCSPMKGHSHVYWYRQLPEEGLKFMVYLQKENIIDESGMPKERFSAEFPKEGPSILRIQQVVRGDSAAYFCASSSGQVTYEQYFGPGTRLTVT.

This clonotype was counted a few times. At one end, the junction sequence differs from germline, possibly due to a read error. The rearrangement links TRBV29-1 to TRBJ1-1; 9 bases align to TRBD1. The CDR3 extends over 13 amino acids. CDR1 is SQVTM and CDR2 is ANQGSEA in the germline V gene. The DNA of the CDR3 is TGCAGCGTTGAGACAGGGGGTACCACTGAAGCTCTCTTT. Encoded protein: CSVETGGTTEALF.

This sequence joins TRBV28 and TRBJ2-1; 10 bases match TRBD2. With V trimmed by 4 bases and J by 4 bases, 10 bases remained unmatched. The CDR3 is 17 residues long. Germline V CDR1 and CDR2: MDHEN, SYDVKM. CDR3 nucleotides: TGTGCCAGCAGTTCACAACAACTAGCGGGAAGATACAATGAGCAGTTCTTC. This encodes CASSSQQLAGRYNEQFF.

This clonotype has just a few counts. It may be a read error: a sequence one base away is much more abundant. The chain couples TRBV28 to TRBJ2-7, with D perhaps matching TRBD2 (6 bases). The ends were cut back, 4 bases at V and 2 bases at J, with 24 bases in the middle. This CDR3 contains 18 residues. CDR1 and CDR2 from the germline V gene are MDHEN and SYDVKM. The CDR3 DNA follows: TGTGCCAGCAGTTCTCGTCACGAAATGGGACTGGCGGCCTACGAGCAGTACTTC. This sequence encodes CASSSRHEMGLAAYEQYF.

This clonotype was recorded a few times. The CDR3 sequence: CASSYRDGGTEAFF. The CDR3, as DNA: TGTGCCAGTAGTTACAGGGATGGCGGCACTGAAGCTTTCTTT. The chain joins TRBV19 to TRBJ1-1, with D maybe TRBD1 (6 bases). CDR3 length: 14 residues. Deletions cut 5 bases from V and 4 bases from J, with 14 bases between. Germline V gene lookup returns CDR1 LNHDA and CDR2 SQIVND (reference sequence).

This clonotype was seen a few times. The J gene is TRBJ1-5, the V gene TRBV7-6; a weak D match, TRBD1 (5 bases). This CDR3 spans 13 amino acids. The V gene's germline CDR1 is SGHVS and CDR2 FNYEAQ. Trimming cost V 3 bases and J 5 bases, with 8 bases left between them. This CDR3 is CASSFGADQPQHF. The CDR3 DNA reads TGTGCCAGCAGCTTTGGGGCTGATCAGCCCCAGCATTTT.